These 10 T cell receptor beta chains came from one sample sequenced in a study of shared clonotypes between healthy human individuals. TCRdb keeps only in-frame clones here, not all; method: immunoSEQ multiplex PCR. The table has fewer than 3 million clones, 85% to 95% seen once. Sequencing used naive CD4+ T cells from PBMCs. Subset defined: CD45RA+ positively selected. The receptors shown here come from a man younger than 30 in good health. Some clones in this sample may be carry-over from other donors' samples.

This chain connects TRBV6-5 to TRBJ2-7; the match to TRBD1 covers 8 bases. The CDR3 spans 14 residues. The germline V gene encodes CDR1 MNHEY and CDR2 SVGAGI. The V gene end was trimmed by 5 bases and the J gene end by 3 bases; junction bases not matched to a gene: 6. CDR3 sequence reads: CASSTRTGNYEQYF. CDR3 nucleotide sequence: TGTGCCAGCAGTACACGGACAGGGAACTACGAGCAGTACTTC.

V gene TRBV13 combines with J gene TRBJ2-1; 7 nucleotides match TRBD2. CDR3 length equals 14 residues. Looked up from germline, CDR1 is PRHDT and CDR2 is FYEKMQ (reference sequence). J gave up 7 bases and V 3 bases, and 6 bases lay outside the gene matches. CDR3: CASSFRDYINEQFF. The CDR3 region has the DNA TGTGCCAGCAGCTTCCGGGACTATATTAATGAGCAGTTCTTC.

In this sample, this clone turned up once. CDR3 residues: CAITGAREQYF. For the CDR3, the DNA is TGTGCCATCACAGGGGCGAGGGAGCAGTACTTC. This chain uses TRBV28 with TRBJ2-7, with TRBD1 matching over 7 bases. CDR1 is MDHEN, CDR2 SYDVKM, per germline. The V segment lost 10 bases and the J segment 7 bases; nucleotides outside the gene matches: 7. The CDR3 consists of 11 residues.

The rearrangement links TRBV28 to TRBJ1-1, with 7 positions matching TRBD1. The CDR3 is 15 amino acids. The trim removed 5 bases at V and 5 bases at J, leaving 11 bases unmatched. Germline V gene sequence: CDR1 MDHEN, CDR2 SYDVKM. The CDR3 loop is CASSPRNRGGTEAFF. CDR3 DNA: TGTGCCAGCAGTCCCCGGAACAGGGGTGGGACTGAAGCTTTCTTT.

The chain carries TRBV5-1 and TRBJ2-1; D may be TRBD1 or TRBD2 (5 bases each). The germline V and J ends were trimmed by 4 bases and 6 bases, with 14 bases remaining between them. CDR1 is SGHRS, CDR2 YFSETQ, per germline. The CDR3 totals 14 residues. DNA for the CDR3: TGCGCCAGCAGCCCCCCGGGGCGCGGCAATGAGCAGTTCTTC. Residues: CASSPPGRGNEQFF.

This rearrangement joins TRBV18 to TRBJ1-1; D remains unclear. Germline assignment: CDR1 KGHSH and CDR2 LQKENI. V was trimmed by 0 bases and J by 0 bases, leaving 11 bases between them. The CDR3 consists of 16 residues. CDR3 residues: CASSPPYRGMNTEAFF. The CDR3 nucleotides read TGTGCCAGCTCACCACCGTATCGGGGAATGAACACTGAAGCTTTCTTT.

This rearrangement joins TRBV28 to TRBJ2-7; 7 bases align to TRBD1. This CDR3 region has 14 residues. The germline gives CDR1 MDHEN, CDR2 SYDVKM. The V gene end was trimmed by 6 bases and the J gene end by 2 bases; junction bases not matched to a gene: 7. CDR3 sequence reads: CASSYRTGAYEQYF. The CDR3 region has the DNA TGTGCCAGCAGCTATAGAACAGGGGCCTACGAGCAGTACTTC.

Comments on this clone: The sample has other DNA sequences that encode this CDR3 too. J is TRBJ2-6 and V is TRBV27; 7 bases fit TRBD1. The J segment lost 2 bases and the V segment lost 6 bases, leaving 4 bases of the junction unmatched. CDR3 length equals 15 residues. Germline V lookup: CDR1 MNHEY, CDR2 SMNVEV (reference sequence). CDR3 in DNA: TGTGCCAGCAGCAGTACAGGGGCTGGGGCCAACGTCCTGACTTTC. This gives the protein CASSSTGAGANVLTF. The variable domain in full, with the rest retrieved from reference TRBV27 and TRBJ2-6, is EAQVTQNPRYLITVTGKKLTVTCSQNMNHEYMSWYRQDPGLGLRQIYYSMNVEVTDKGDVPEGYKVSRKEKRNFPLILESPSPNQTSLYFCASSSTGAGANVLTFGAGSRLTVL.

The chain combines TRBV2 with TRBJ2-7; D possibly corresponds to TRBD2 (6 bases). V dropped 6 bases and J dropped 1 base, with 16 bases sitting between them. Germline CDR1 reads SNHLY; CDR2 reads FYNNEI. The CDR3 extends over 15 amino acids. The CDR3 region has the DNA TGTGCCAGCAGCTCCACTTGGAGCGGGTCCTACGAGCAGTACTTC. Translated, it gives CASSSTWSGSYEQYF.

V usage is TRBV6-1 and J usage is TRBJ2-5, with TRBD1 as a possible D gene (7 bases). The CDR3 consists of 11 residues. The ends were cut back, 5 bases at V and 7 bases at J, with 8 bases in the middle. Germline CDR1 and CDR2: MNHNS and SASEGT. The CDR3 protein is CASSQGGTQYF. The CDR3 DNA sequence: TGTGCCAGCAGTCAGGGGGGGACCCAGTACTTC.